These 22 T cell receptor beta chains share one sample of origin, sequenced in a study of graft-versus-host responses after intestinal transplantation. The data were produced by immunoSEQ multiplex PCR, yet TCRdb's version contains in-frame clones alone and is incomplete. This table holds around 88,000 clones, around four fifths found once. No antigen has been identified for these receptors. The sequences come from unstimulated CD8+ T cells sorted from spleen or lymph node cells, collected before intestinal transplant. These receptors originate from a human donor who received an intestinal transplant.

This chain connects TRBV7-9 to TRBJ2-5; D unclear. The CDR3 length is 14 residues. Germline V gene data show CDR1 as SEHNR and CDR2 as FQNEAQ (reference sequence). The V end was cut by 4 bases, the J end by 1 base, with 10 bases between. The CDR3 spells CASSSLRTQETQYF. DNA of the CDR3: TGTGCCAGCAGCTCCCTTAGGACCCAAGAGACCCAGTACTTC.

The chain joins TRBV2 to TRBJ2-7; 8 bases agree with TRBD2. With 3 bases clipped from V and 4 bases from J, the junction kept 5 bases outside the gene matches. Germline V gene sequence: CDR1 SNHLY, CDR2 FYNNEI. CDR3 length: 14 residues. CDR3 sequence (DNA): TGTGCCAGCAGTGACTTAGCGGGGTCTTACGAGCAGTACTTC. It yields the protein CASSDLAGSYEQYF.

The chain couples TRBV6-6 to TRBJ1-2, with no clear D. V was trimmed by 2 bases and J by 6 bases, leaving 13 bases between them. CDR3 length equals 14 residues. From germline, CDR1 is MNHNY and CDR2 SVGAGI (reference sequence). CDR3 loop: CASSYRRKGHGYTF. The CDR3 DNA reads TGTGCCAGCAGTTACAGGAGGAAGGGCCATGGCTACACCTTC.

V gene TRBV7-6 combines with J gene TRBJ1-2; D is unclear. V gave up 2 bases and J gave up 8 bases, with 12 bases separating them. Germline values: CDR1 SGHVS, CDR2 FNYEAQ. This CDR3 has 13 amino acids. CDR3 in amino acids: CASSLRAGEGYTF. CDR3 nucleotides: TGTGCCAGCAGCTTACGCGCCGGGGAGGGCTACACCTTC.

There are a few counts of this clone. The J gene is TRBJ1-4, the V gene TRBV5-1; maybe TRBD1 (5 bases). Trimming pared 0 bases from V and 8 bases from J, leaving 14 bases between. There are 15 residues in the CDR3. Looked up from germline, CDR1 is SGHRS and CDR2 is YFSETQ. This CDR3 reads CASSLGLGVNEKLFF. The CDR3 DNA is TGCGCCAGCAGCTTGGGTTTGGGGGTCAACGAAAAACTGTTTTTT.

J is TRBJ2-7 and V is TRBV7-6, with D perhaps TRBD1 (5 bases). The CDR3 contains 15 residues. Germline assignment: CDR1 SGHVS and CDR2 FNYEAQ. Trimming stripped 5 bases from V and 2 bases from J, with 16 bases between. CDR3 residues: CASSQQDIPTYEQYF. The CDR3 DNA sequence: TGTGCCAGCAGCCAACAGGACATCCCTACCTACGAGCAGTACTTC.

Here the CDR3 reads CASSPRTESYEQYF. The CDR3 coding sequence is TGTGCCAGCAGTCCGAGGACTGAATCATACGAGCAGTACTTC. V and J are TRBV27 and TRBJ2-7; D possibly corresponds to TRBD2 (5 bases). From germline, CDR1 is MNHEY and CDR2 SMNVEV (reference sequence). The V gene lost 5 bases and the J gene lost 4 bases, with 15 bases spanning the gap. CDR3 size: 14 residues.

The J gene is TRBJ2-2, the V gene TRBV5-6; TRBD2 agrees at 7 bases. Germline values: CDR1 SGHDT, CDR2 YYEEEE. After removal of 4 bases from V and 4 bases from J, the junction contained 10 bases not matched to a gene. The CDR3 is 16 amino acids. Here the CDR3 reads CASSHRAGEVTGELFF. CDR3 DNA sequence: TGTGCCAGCAGCCATCGGGCGGGAGAGGTCACCGGGGAGCTGTTTTTT. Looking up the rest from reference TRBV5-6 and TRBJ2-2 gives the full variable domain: DAGVTQSPTHLIKTRGQQVTLRCSPKSGHDTVSWYQQALGQGPQFIFQYYEEEERQRGNFPDRFSGHQFPNYSSELNVNALLLGDSALYLCASSHRAGEVTGELFFGEGSRLTVL.

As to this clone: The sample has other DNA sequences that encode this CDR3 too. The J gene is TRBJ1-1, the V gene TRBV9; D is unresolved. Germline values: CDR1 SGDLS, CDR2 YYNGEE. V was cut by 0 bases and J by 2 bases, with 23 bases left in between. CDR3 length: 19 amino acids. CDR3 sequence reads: CASSVGLLGRRPLNTEAFF. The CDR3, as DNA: TGTGCCAGCAGCGTAGGGTTACTGGGGAGAAGGCCCTTAAACACTGAAGCTTTCTTT.

CDR3 protein: CASSLEGILYEQYF. The CDR3 coding sequence is TGTGCCAGCAGCTTAGAGGGGATTCTTTACGAGCAGTACTTC. V gene TRBV7-6 combines with J gene TRBJ2-7; weak D call: TRBD1 (5 bases). Deletions cut 1 base from V and 4 bases from J, with 11 bases between. The CDR3 loop spans 14 amino acids. The germline V gene has CDR1 SGHVS and CDR2 FNYEAQ.

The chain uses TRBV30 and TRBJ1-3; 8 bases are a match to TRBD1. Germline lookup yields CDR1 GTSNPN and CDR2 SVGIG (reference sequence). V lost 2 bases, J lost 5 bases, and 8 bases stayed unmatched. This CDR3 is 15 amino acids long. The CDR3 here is CAWSTPRTGRNTIYF. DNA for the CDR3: TGTGCCTGGAGTACCCCCCGGACAGGGAGAAACACCATATATTTT.

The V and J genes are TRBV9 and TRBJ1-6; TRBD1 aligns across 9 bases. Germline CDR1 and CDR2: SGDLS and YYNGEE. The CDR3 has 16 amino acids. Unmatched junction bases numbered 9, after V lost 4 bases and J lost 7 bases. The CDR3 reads CASSSTGTGSNSPLHF. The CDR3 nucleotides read TGTGCCAGCAGCTCTACAGGGACAGGGAGCAATTCACCCCTCCACTTT. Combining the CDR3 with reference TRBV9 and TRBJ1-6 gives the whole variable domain DSGVTQTPKHLITATGQRVTLRCSPRSGDLSVYWYQQSLDQGLQFLIQYYNGEERAKGNILERFSAQQFPDLHSELNLSSLELGDSALYFCASSSTGTGSNSPLHFGNGTRLTVT.

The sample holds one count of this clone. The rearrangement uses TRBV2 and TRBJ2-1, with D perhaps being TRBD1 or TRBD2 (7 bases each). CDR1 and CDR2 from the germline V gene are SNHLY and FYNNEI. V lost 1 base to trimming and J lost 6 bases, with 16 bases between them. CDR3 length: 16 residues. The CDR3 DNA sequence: TGTGCCAGCAGTGAAGGGGAGGGGGCCGGATTCAATGAGCAGTTCTTC. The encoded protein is CASSEGEGAGFNEQFF.

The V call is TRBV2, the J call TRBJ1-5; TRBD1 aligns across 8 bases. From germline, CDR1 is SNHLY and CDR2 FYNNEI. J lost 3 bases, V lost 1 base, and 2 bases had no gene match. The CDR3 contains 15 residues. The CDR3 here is CASSEGTGYNQPQHF. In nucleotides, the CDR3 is TGTGCCAGCAGTGAAGGGACAGGGTACAATCAGCCCCAGCATTTT.

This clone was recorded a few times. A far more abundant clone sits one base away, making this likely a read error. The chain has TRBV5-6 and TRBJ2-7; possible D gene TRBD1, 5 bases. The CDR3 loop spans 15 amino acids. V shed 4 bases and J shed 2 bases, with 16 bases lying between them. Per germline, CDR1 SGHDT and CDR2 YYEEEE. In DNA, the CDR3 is TGTGCCAGCAGCCCCCCGTTGGGGCCAACCTACGAGCAGTACTTC. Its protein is CASSPPLGPTYEQYF. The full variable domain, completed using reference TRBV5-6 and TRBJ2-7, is DAGVTQSPTHLIKTRGQQVTLRCSPKSGHDTVSWYQQALGQGPQFIFQYYEEEERQRGNFPDRFSGHQFPNYSSELNVNALLLGDSALYLCASSPPLGPTYEQYFGPGTRLTVT.

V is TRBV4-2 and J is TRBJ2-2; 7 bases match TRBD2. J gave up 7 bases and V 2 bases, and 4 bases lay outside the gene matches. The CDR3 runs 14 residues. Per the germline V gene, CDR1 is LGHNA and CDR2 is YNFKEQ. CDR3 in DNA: TGTGCCAGCAGCCAAAAGACGGGGGGCGGGGAGCTGTTTTTT. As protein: CASSQKTGGGELFF.

The CDR3 region is CASSRPPGTSGSGEPSNNEQFF. The CDR3 DNA is TGTGCCAGCAGTCGTCCCCCCGGGACTAGCGGGAGTGGGGAACCGTCGAACAATGAGCAGTTCTTC. The chain employs TRBV28 and TRBJ2-1, with TRBD2 matching 14 bases. CDR3 length: 22 residues. Germline CDR1 MDHEN, CDR2 SYDVKM. Trimming at V came to 5 bases and at J to 5 bases, leaving 23 bases not matched to a gene. The full variable domain, rest sourced from reference TRBV28 and TRBJ2-1, is DVKVTQSSRYLVKRTGEKVFLECVQDMDHENMFWYRQDPGLGLRLIYFSYDVKMKEKGDIPEGYSVSREKKERFSLILESASTNQTSMYLCASSRPPGTSGSGEPSNNEQFFGPGTRLTVL.

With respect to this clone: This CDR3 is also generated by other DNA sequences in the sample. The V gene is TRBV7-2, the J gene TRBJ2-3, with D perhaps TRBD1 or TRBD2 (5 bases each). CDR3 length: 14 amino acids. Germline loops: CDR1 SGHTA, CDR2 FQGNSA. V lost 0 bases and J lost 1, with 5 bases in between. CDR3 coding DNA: TGTGCCAGCAGCTTAGCGGGGGGCACAGATACGCAGTATTTT. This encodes CASSLAGGTDTQYF.

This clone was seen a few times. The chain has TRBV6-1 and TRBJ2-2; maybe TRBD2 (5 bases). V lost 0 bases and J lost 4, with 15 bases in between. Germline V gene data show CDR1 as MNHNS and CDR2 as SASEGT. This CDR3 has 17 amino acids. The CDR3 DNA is TGTGCCAGCAGTGAAGCGCTTTGGTCTAGCAGCACCGGGGAGCTGTTTTTT. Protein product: CASSEALWSSSTGELFF.

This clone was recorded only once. The CDR3 nucleotides read TGTGCCACTCACACCGGGGAGCTGTTTTTT. Protein product: CATHTGELFF. This chain uses TRBV5-5 with TRBJ2-2; D not certain. Trimming took 9 bases from V and 3 from J, leaving 3 bases between them. The CDR3 loop spans 10 amino acids. CDR1 SGHKS and CDR2 YYEKEE come from the germline V gene (reference sequence).

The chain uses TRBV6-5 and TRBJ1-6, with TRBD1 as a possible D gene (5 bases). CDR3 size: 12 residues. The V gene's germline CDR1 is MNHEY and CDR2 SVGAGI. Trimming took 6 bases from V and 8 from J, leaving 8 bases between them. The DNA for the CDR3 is TGTGCCAGCAGCCTCAGGGATTCACCCCTCCACTTT. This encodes CASSLRDSPLHF.

The CDR3 sequence is CASSLGQGTDTQYF. CDR3 nucleotide sequence: TGTGCCAGCAGCTTAGGACAGGGCACAGATACGCAGTATTTT. The rearrangement joins TRBV7-7 to TRBJ2-3, with D possibly matching TRBD1 (6 bases). Looked up from germline, CDR1 is SSHAT and CDR2 is FNYEAQ (reference sequence). The CDR3 spans 14 residues. Trimming pared 1 base from V and 1 base from J, leaving 6 bases between.